The rows below give T cell receptor beta chains drawn from one sample of a study of T-cell memory formation after mild COVID-19. TCRdb recomputed calls from the 5' RACE reads with MiXCR, one row per CDR3 protein. This table has 140,000 or so distinct CDR3 sequences, 14% to 15% appearing once. Sequencing was done on a sample of PBMCs or a T cell subset sorted from them (not recorded which). Receptors were obtained from an adult woman who had mild COVID-19 (a few samples of this study predate the infection). Cell type and time point are not known. Each CDR3 is given without its conserved first and last residue. D genes are given only for firm matches.

V gene	D gene	CDR3 protein
TRBV29-1	TRBD1	SVDGTENAGELF
TRBV7-9	NA	ASTSGWTANTEAF
TRBV4-3	NA	ASSQEGQGDEKLF
TRBV12-3/TRBV12-4	NA	ASTRGGERDNEQF
TRBV29-1	TRBD2	SVPRTSGGTYEQY
TRBV2	NA	ASSGGALQETQY
TRBV5-6	NA	ASSLGQVTFGDYGYT
TRBV5-1	NA	ASSTGQGGYNEQF
TRBV24-1	TRBD1	ATNHRQGYEQY
TRBV7-9	NA	ASSSSGGPTDTQY
TRBV5-1	TRBD1	ASSLLGQGADEQF
TRBV4-3	TRBD1	ASSQVAGGEGNTEAF
TRBV7-9	NA	ASSPTGNLYNEQF
TRBV19	NA	ASSIDPSAGGTDTQY
TRBV2	TRBD2	ASIPTGGLARAYEQY
TRBV7-9	NA	ASSKPGQHQETQY
TRBV4-1	NA	ASSQEPGAIPQY
TRBV7-9	NA	ASQGGSYEQY
TRBV7-9	NA	ASSLFPDTQY
TRBV30	NA	AWSPDGSNQPQH
TRBV4-1	NA	ASSQDLTRAVDQPQH
TRBV11-2	NA	ASSLGLEQY
TRBV5-1	NA	ASSLVGVMNTEAF
TRBV18	NA	ASDITAGEQF
TRBV7-9	TRBD1	ASSLGQGSNREAF
TRBV12-3/TRBV12-4	NA	ASSFNYEQY
TRBV7-9	NA	ASSLTAGYGYT
TRBV10-2	TRBD2	AASAGDTGELF
TRBV6-2/TRBV6-3	NA	ASSPRLDGELF
TRBV3-1	NA	ASSQDIASQTGELF
TRBV21-1	NA	ASSKGGTPVYEQY
TRBV5-6	NA	GSSYTDSFYGYT
TRBV7-2	TRBD2	ASSPWETSGNYEQY
TRBV15	NA	ATSAVGESNQPQH
TRBV15	TRBD1	ATSRGWPGQGDETQY
TRBV30	NA	ACSARGAYNEQF
TRBV7-6	TRBD2	ASSLGTGGPTDTQY
TRBV12-3/TRBV12-4	NA	ASSLNSGADRNEQY
TRBV12-3/TRBV12-4	TRBD1	ASSTRQGRNTGELF
TRBV6-2/TRBV6-3	NA	ASSYADGDYGYT
TRBV5-1	NA	ASSSQRGGYT
TRBV11-3	TRBD2	ASSLFAGGPNNEQF
TRBV5-1	NA	ASRAGALGYT
TRBV7-6	NA	PSSLAPNTGELF
TRBV4-2	NA	ASSQGSAGYEQY
TRBV27	NA	ASRASDYEQY
TRBV12-3/TRBV12-4	NA	ASSSYIGATEAF
TRBV12-3/TRBV12-4	NA	ASLSRPSPEQF
TRBV3-1	NA	ASSQDGGSNQPQH
TRBV7-9	NA	ASSPRRGDTDTQY
TRBV29-1	NA	SVGETGELF
TRBV5-1	NA	ASSLSTGFEAF
TRBV20-1	TRBD2	SASGLAGEGSYNEQF
TRBV24-1	NA	ATSDYLPMHSRYTDTQY
TRBV24-1	NA	ATSWRGDQPQH
TRBV29-1	NA	SVGTFSYEQY
TRBV12-5	TRBD1	ASGLGVTTGSKAF